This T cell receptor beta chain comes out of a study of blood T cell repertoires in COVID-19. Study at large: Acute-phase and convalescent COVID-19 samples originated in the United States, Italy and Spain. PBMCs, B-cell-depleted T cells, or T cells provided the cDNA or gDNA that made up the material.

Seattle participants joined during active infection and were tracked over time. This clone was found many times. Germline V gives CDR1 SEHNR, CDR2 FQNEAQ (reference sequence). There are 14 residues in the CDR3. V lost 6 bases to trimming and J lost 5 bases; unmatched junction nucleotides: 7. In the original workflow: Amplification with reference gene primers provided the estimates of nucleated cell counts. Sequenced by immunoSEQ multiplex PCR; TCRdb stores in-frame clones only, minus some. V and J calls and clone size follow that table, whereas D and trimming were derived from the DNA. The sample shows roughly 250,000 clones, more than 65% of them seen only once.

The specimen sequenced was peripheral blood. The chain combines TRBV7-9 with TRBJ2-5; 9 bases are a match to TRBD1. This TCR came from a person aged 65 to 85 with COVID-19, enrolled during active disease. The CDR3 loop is CASRSQGAGETQYF. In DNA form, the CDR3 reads TGTGCCAGCAGATCACAGGGGGCAGGGGAGACCCAGTACTTC. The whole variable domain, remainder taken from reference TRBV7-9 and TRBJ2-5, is DTGVSQNPRHKITKRGQNVTFRCDPISEHNRLYWYRQTLGQGPEFLTYFQNEAQLEKSRLLSDRFSAERPKGSFSTLEIQRTEQGDSAMYLCASRSQGAGETQYFGPGTRLLVL.